This T cell receptor (beta chain) comes out of a study of blood T cells in healthy people across ages. A J-beta primer mix and a sample-barcoded 5' primer were used in a second PCR of roughly 7 to 12 cycles. MiXCR was run by TCRdb on the 5' RACE reads, yielding one entry per CDR3 protein. The sample lists hundreds of thousands of distinct CDR3 sequences; approximately 25% were seen once. With each sample, at least 6 micrograms of total RNA were extracted. The same sample was also studied in work on T cells of mothers and their children. From that paper: At a rate of 1.5 ug per 15 ul, cDNA synthesis received all of the extracted RNA.

This sequence originates from a boy aged 5-17 years in good health. The specimen sequenced was blood.

The CDR3 spells CASRITDTQYF. The CDR3 DNA follows: TGTGCCAGCAGAATAACGGATACGCAGTATTTT. The rearrangement links TRBV12-3 or TRBV12-4 to TRBJ2-3, with D unresolved. The V gene lost 6 bases and the J gene lost 6 bases, with 7 bases spanning the gap. This CDR3 contains 11 residues.